Listed below are T cell receptor beta chains from one sample, sequenced in a study of blood T cell repertoires in COVID-19. TCRdb keeps only in-frame clones here, not all; method: immunoSEQ multiplex PCR. The sample contains some 260,000 clones, around 80% of which appear only once. The sample taken for sequencing was PBMCs or T cells enriched from blood (not recorded which). The receptors here all came from a man aged 25-45 years with acute COVID-19. CDR3s include the opening cysteine and the closing phenylalanine or tryptophan. Each record gives: CDR3 protein, CDR3 DNA, D gene, J gene, V gene, clone size. The D gene is left open where the match is weak. Not all rows give a size; the values are once, few, many and, for expanded clones, a class.

cdr3_aa: CASSPGTGVADTQYF; cdr3_nt: TGTGCCAGCTCACCGGGGACAGGGGTGGCAGATACGCAGTATTTT; d_call: TRBD1; j_call: TRBJ2-3; v_call: TRBV18; clone_size: NA
cdr3_aa: CASSRPGGDTEAFF; cdr3_nt: TGTGCCAGCAGCCGACCGGGGGGCGACACTGAAGCTTTCTTT; d_call: NA; j_call: TRBJ1-1; v_call: TRBV7-9; clone_size: NA
cdr3_aa: CASSTSSGTGELFF; cdr3_nt: TGTGCCAGCAGTACCTCGTCCGGGACCGGGGAGCTGTTTTTT; d_call: NA; j_call: TRBJ2-2; v_call: TRBV6-4; clone_size: once
cdr3_aa: CASSQQGDLNQPQHF; cdr3_nt: TGTGCCAGCAGCCAACAGGGGGACCTCAATCAGCCCCAGCATTTT; d_call: TRBD1; j_call: TRBJ1-5; v_call: TRBV4-2; clone_size: NA
cdr3_aa: CASSSELQGWNSPLHF; cdr3_nt: TGTGCCAGCAGTTCCGAACTTCAGGGATGGAATTCACCCCTCCACTTT; d_call: NA; j_call: TRBJ1-6; v_call: TRBV6-5; clone_size: NA
cdr3_aa: CASSRQGSGYTF; cdr3_nt: TGTGCCAGCAGTAGACAGGGTAGTGGCTACACCTTC; d_call: TRBD1; j_call: TRBJ1-2; v_call: TRBV6-5; clone_size: NA
cdr3_aa: CASSSPNQAGYTF; cdr3_nt: TGTGCCAGCAGTTCTCCGAACCAGGCTGGCTACACCTTC; d_call: NA; j_call: TRBJ1-2; v_call: TRBV6-5; clone_size: NA
cdr3_aa: CASSSIGQNTEAFF; cdr3_nt: TGTGCCAGCAGCTCCATCGGACAGAACACTGAAGCTTTCTTT; d_call: NA; j_call: TRBJ1-1; v_call: TRBV13; clone_size: NA
cdr3_aa: CASSDRLATGQPQHF; cdr3_nt: TGTGCCAGCAGTGATAGATTGGCCACGGGTCAGCCCCAGCATTTT; d_call: NA; j_call: TRBJ1-5; v_call: TRBV27; clone_size: NA
cdr3_aa: CAGGPSTDTQYF; cdr3_nt: TGTGCCGGAGGACCCAGCACAGATACGCAGTATTTT; d_call: NA; j_call: TRBJ2-3; v_call: TRBV11-2; clone_size: NA
cdr3_aa: CASSRGLAGINEQFF; cdr3_nt: TGTGCCAGCAGCCGCGGACTAGCGGGAATCAATGAGCAGTTCTTC; d_call: TRBD2; j_call: TRBJ2-1; v_call: TRBV6-5; clone_size: NA
cdr3_aa: CASRFIGADTQYF; cdr3_nt: TGTGCCAGCAGATTTATAGGGGCGGATACGCAGTATTTT; d_call: NA; j_call: TRBJ2-3; v_call: TRBV28; clone_size: NA
cdr3_aa: CASRSTSGSTQFF; cdr3_nt: TGTGCCAGCAGGTCAACTAGCGGGAGTACCCAGTTCTTC; d_call: TRBD2; j_call: TRBJ2-1; v_call: TRBV6-5; clone_size: NA
cdr3_aa: CASSPRASLSGNTIYF; cdr3_nt: TGTGCCAGCAGTCCCCGGGCTAGCCTCTCTGGAAACACCATATATTTT; d_call: NA; j_call: TRBJ1-3; v_call: TRBV27; clone_size: NA
cdr3_aa: CASSRDWQEALNEQFF; cdr3_nt: TGTGCCAGCAGCCGGGACTGGCAGGAAGCTCTCAATGAGCAGTTCTTC; d_call: NA; j_call: TRBJ2-1; v_call: TRBV28; clone_size: NA
cdr3_aa: CASSYSTENTEAFF; cdr3_nt: TGTGCCAGCAGTTACTCGACAGAGAACACTGAAGCTTTCTTT; d_call: NA; j_call: TRBJ1-1; v_call: TRBV6-6; clone_size: NA
cdr3_aa: CASREEPLSNYGYTF; cdr3_nt: TGTGCCAGCCGCGAGGAGCCGCTTTCTAACTATGGCTACACCTTC; d_call: NA; j_call: TRBJ1-2; v_call: TRBV7-2; clone_size: few
cdr3_aa: CASSLGPRDEQFF; cdr3_nt: TGTGCCAGCAGCTTGGGGCCGCGGGATGAGCAGTTCTTC; d_call: NA; j_call: TRBJ2-1; v_call: TRBV5-4; clone_size: NA
cdr3_aa: CASSNPGLEQFF; cdr3_nt: TGTGCCAGCAGTAACCCGGGACTAGAGCAGTTCTTC; d_call: TRBD2; j_call: TRBJ2-1; v_call: TRBV6-5; clone_size: NA
cdr3_aa: CASRGDTQETQYF; cdr3_nt: TGTGCCAGCAGGGGGGACACCCAAGAGACCCAGTACTTC; d_call: NA; j_call: TRBJ2-5; v_call: TRBV28; clone_size: NA
cdr3_aa: CAWNLAENIQYF; cdr3_nt: TGTGCCTGGAATCTAGCCGAAAACATTCAGTACTTC; d_call: NA; j_call: TRBJ2-4; v_call: TRBV30; clone_size: NA
cdr3_aa: CASSTGTGVRQETQYF; cdr3_nt: TGTGCCAGCAGCACTGGGACAGGGGTACGCCAAGAGACCCAGTACTTC; d_call: TRBD1; j_call: TRBJ2-5; v_call: TRBV7-3; clone_size: NA
cdr3_aa: CASSVGTSGRTDTQYF; cdr3_nt: TGTGCCAGCAGCGTAGGGACTAGCGGGAGGACAGATACGCAGTATTTT; d_call: TRBD2; j_call: TRBJ2-3; v_call: TRBV9; clone_size: once
cdr3_aa: CASTEGAEAFF; cdr3_nt: TGTGCCAGCACCGAAGGCGCTGAAGCTTTCTTT; d_call: NA; j_call: TRBJ1-1; v_call: TRBV7-9; clone_size: NA
cdr3_aa: CATSDPAQRTATSGYTF; cdr3_nt: TGTGCCACCAGTGACCCTGCCCAAAGGACGGCGACTAGCGGCTACACCTTC; d_call: NA; j_call: TRBJ1-2; v_call: TRBV24-1; clone_size: NA
cdr3_aa: CASSPPVSGYNEQFF; cdr3_nt: TGTGCCAGCTCACCACCAGTTAGCGGCTACAATGAGCAGTTCTTC; d_call: NA; j_call: TRBJ2-1; v_call: TRBV18; clone_size: few
cdr3_aa: CASPELDRPDGLNTIYF; cdr3_nt: TGTGCCAGCCCCGAACTAGACAGGCCCGACGGGTTGAACACCATATATTTT; d_call: NA; j_call: TRBJ1-3; v_call: TRBV18; clone_size: NA
cdr3_aa: CASSQDTGGGRTGELFF; cdr3_nt: TGCGCCAGCAGCCAAGACACGGGAGGGGGGCGTACCGGGGAGCTGTTTTTT; d_call: TRBD2; j_call: TRBJ2-2; v_call: TRBV4-3; clone_size: NA
cdr3_aa: CASSLTPGGLGYGYTF; cdr3_nt: TGCGCCAGCAGCCTGACCCCGGGAGGGCTTGGCTATGGCTACACCTTC; d_call: NA; j_call: TRBJ1-2; v_call: TRBV5-1; clone_size: once
cdr3_aa: CASSLRRGGYNEQFF; cdr3_nt: TGTGCCAGCAGTTTAAGGCGGGGGGGCTACAATGAGCAGTTCTTC; d_call: TRBD2; j_call: TRBJ2-1; v_call: TRBV27; clone_size: NA
cdr3_aa: CASSRDRAGRGYTF; cdr3_nt: TGTGCCAGCAGCCGGGACAGGGCGGGAAGGGGCTACACCTTC; d_call: TRBD1; j_call: TRBJ1-2; v_call: TRBV7-9; clone_size: NA
cdr3_aa: CASSSGGGYNEQFF; cdr3_nt: TGTGCCAGCAGTTCCGGGGGGGGTTACAATGAGCAGTTCTTC; d_call: TRBD2; j_call: TRBJ2-1; v_call: TRBV28; clone_size: NA
cdr3_aa: CASSLNQPQHF; cdr3_nt: TGTGCCAGCAGTCTTAATCAGCCCCAGCATTTT; d_call: NA; j_call: TRBJ1-5; v_call: TRBV28; clone_size: NA
cdr3_aa: CAWKGQWMRLAFF; cdr3_nt: TGTGCCTGGAAGGGACAGTGGATGAGGCTAGCTTTCTTT; d_call: TRBD1; j_call: TRBJ1-1; v_call: TRBV30; clone_size: few
cdr3_aa: CASSHPGGGRGSDQPQHF; cdr3_nt: TGTGCCAGCAGCCATCCTGGGGGGGGCAGGGGATCAGATCAGCCCCAGCATTTT; d_call: NA; j_call: TRBJ1-5; v_call: TRBV4-2; clone_size: NA
cdr3_aa: CASSPGGGQPQHF; cdr3_nt: TGTGCCAGCTCACCAGGGGGCGGTCAGCCCCAGCATTTT; d_call: NA; j_call: TRBJ1-5; v_call: TRBV18; clone_size: NA
cdr3_aa: CASSRQRSSYNEQFF; cdr3_nt: TGTGCCAGCAGCCGGCAGCGGAGCTCCTACAATGAGCAGTTCTTC; d_call: NA; j_call: TRBJ2-1; v_call: TRBV7-2; clone_size: NA
cdr3_aa: CASSPGDRINTGELFF; cdr3_nt: TGCGCCAGCAGCCCTGGGGACAGAATTAACACCGGGGAGCTGTTTTTT; d_call: TRBD1; j_call: TRBJ2-2; v_call: TRBV5-1; clone_size: NA
cdr3_aa: CASSQLAGPYNEQFF; cdr3_nt: TGTGCCAGCAGCCAACTAGCGGGACCCTACAATGAGCAGTTCTTC; d_call: TRBD2; j_call: TRBJ2-1; v_call: TRBV14; clone_size: NA
cdr3_aa: CASIKGYSSTGELFF; cdr3_nt: TGTGCCAGCATCAAGGGGTATTCTTCCACCGGGGAGCTGTTTTTT; d_call: NA; j_call: TRBJ2-2; v_call: TRBV6-6; clone_size: many
cdr3_aa: CASSRTGAQETQYF; cdr3_nt: TGTGCCAGCAGCAGAACAGGAGCGCAAGAGACCCAGTACTTC; d_call: NA; j_call: TRBJ2-5; v_call: TRBV7-6; clone_size: NA
cdr3_aa: CASSLRGGWTSGGINEQFF; cdr3_nt: TGTGCCAGCAGCTTACGCGGCGGCTGGACTAGCGGGGGGATCAATGAGCAGTTCTTC; d_call: TRBD2; j_call: TRBJ2-1; v_call: TRBV11-3; clone_size: few
cdr3_aa: CASSLEQALLIYNSPLHF; cdr3_nt: TGTGCCAGCAGCTTAGAACAGGCCCTCCTTATCTATAATTCACCCCTCCACTTT; d_call: NA; j_call: TRBJ1-6; v_call: TRBV7-3; clone_size: NA
cdr3_aa: CAWSVSGGTEAFF; cdr3_nt: TGTGCCTGGAGTGTATCGGGGGGCACTGAAGCTTTCTTT; d_call: NA; j_call: TRBJ1-1; v_call: TRBV30; clone_size: NA
cdr3_aa: CASSKQGPGNEQFF; cdr3_nt: TGTGCCAGCAGCAAACAGGGTCCGGGGAATGAGCAGTTCTTC; d_call: NA; j_call: TRBJ2-1; v_call: TRBV11-2; clone_size: NA
cdr3_aa: CASRRQGNTGELFF; cdr3_nt: TGCGCCAGCAGGCGGCAGGGGAACACCGGGGAGCTGTTTTTT; d_call: NA; j_call: TRBJ2-2; v_call: TRBV10-1; clone_size: NA
cdr3_aa: CASSAAASYNEQFF; cdr3_nt: TGCGCCAGCAGTGCGGCGGCCTCCTACAATGAGCAGTTCTTC; d_call: NA; j_call: TRBJ2-1; v_call: TRBV10-2; clone_size: NA
cdr3_aa: CASSLGTSQPQHF; cdr3_nt: TGTGCCAGCAGCTTAGGGACATCTCAGCCCCAGCATTTT; d_call: NA; j_call: TRBJ1-5; v_call: TRBV11-2; clone_size: NA
cdr3_aa: CASSLAGTGDYGYTF; cdr3_nt: TGTGCCAGCAGTTTAGCGGGGACAGGGGACTATGGCTACACCTTC; d_call: TRBD1; j_call: TRBJ1-2; v_call: TRBV28; clone_size: NA
cdr3_aa: CATSRGRGSYGYTF; cdr3_nt: TGTGCCACCAGCAGAGGGCGGGGAAGCTATGGCTACACCTTC; d_call: NA; j_call: TRBJ1-2; v_call: TRBV15; clone_size: NA
cdr3_aa: CASSLYNNSPLHF; cdr3_nt: TGTGCCAGCAGTTTATACAATAATTCACCCCTCCACTTT; d_call: NA; j_call: TRBJ1-6; v_call: TRBV28; clone_size: NA
cdr3_aa: CASRPMDRSNQPQHF; cdr3_nt: TGTGCAAGTCGCCCTATGGACAGGAGCAATCAGCCCCAGCATTTT; d_call: NA; j_call: TRBJ1-5; v_call: TRBV12-2; clone_size: NA
cdr3_aa: CASAGDNEQFF; cdr3_nt: TGTGCCAGCGCAGGGGACAACGAGCAGTTCTTC; d_call: NA; j_call: TRBJ2-1; v_call: TRBV19; clone_size: NA
cdr3_aa: CASSYDSLNEKLFF; cdr3_nt: TGTGCCAGTAGTTATGACAGCCTTAATGAAAAACTGTTTTTT; d_call: NA; j_call: TRBJ1-4; v_call: TRBV19; clone_size: NA
cdr3_aa: CASSQADFYTEAFF; cdr3_nt: TGTGCCAGCAGCCAAGCAGATTTTTACACTGAAGCTTTCTTT; d_call: NA; j_call: TRBJ1-1; v_call: TRBV3-1/TRBV3-2; clone_size: NA